Below, 10 T cell receptor beta chains from the same sample are listed, as sequenced in a study of cytomegalovirus exposure and HLA in healthy donors. The PCR employed 60 Vbeta primers together with 13 Jbeta primers. Clones were read by immunoSEQ multiplex PCR, and TCRdb kept only the in-frame ones, dropping some. The sample lists over 150,000 clones; 70% to 80% were seen once. The sample comprised PBMCs. These receptors came from a middle-aged man in good health and CMV-seronegative.

The rearrangement uses TRBV9 and TRBJ1-5; D unclear. Germline V gives CDR1 SGDLS, CDR2 YYNGEE. Trimming stripped 5 bases from V and 2 bases from J, with 5 bases between. This CDR3 comprises 12 residues. The CDR3 here is CASSQGNQPQHF. The CDR3 bases are TGTGCCAGCAGTCAGGGCAATCAGCCCCAGCATTTT.

The chain uses TRBV7-6 and TRBJ2-7, with D perhaps matching TRBD1 (6 bases). V was trimmed by 5 bases and J by 9 bases, leaving 23 bases between them. Germline V lookup: CDR1 SGHVS, CDR2 FNYEAQ. The CDR3 spans 15 residues. In nucleotides, the CDR3 is TGTGCCAGCAGCCCCTCCTGGACAGAAGCCTGGGGGCAGTACTTC. It translates to CASSPSWTEAWGQYF. Full variable domain (rest looked up from reference TRBV7-6 and TRBJ2-7): GAGVSQSPRYKVTKRGQDVALRCDPISGHVSLYWYRQALGQGPEFLTYFNYEAQQDKSGLPNDRFSAERPEGSISTLTIQRTEQRDSAMYRCASSPSWTEAWGQYFGPGTRLTVT.

The chain recombines TRBV29-1 with TRBJ2-7; 11 bases line up with TRBD1. This CDR3 is built from 16 residues. V dropped 6 bases and J dropped 6; count of bases not matched to a gene: 16. Germline V lookup: CDR1 SQVTM, CDR2 ANQGSEA. This CDR3 reads CSVVGQGVLFIGEQYF. CDR3 in DNA: TGCAGCGTGGTGGGACAGGGGGTTTTGTTTATTGGCGAGCAGTACTTC.

The CDR3 nucleotides are TGCGCCAGCAGCTTGGCGAGTAGTAGTATGACTGAAGCTTTCTTT. Translation: CASSLASSSMTEAFF. The V and J genes are TRBV5-1 and TRBJ1-1; D is unclear. Trimming cost V 0 bases and J 5 bases, with 14 bases left between them. The CDR3 length is 15 residues. Germline loops: CDR1 SGHRS, CDR2 YFSETQ.

This clone turned up a few times. V is TRBV7-6 and J is TRBJ1-1; TRBD1 might be the D (6 bases). Trimming pared 5 bases from V and 8 bases from J, leaving 15 bases between. The germline V gene has CDR1 SGHVS and CDR2 FNYEAQ. This CDR3 spans 13 amino acids. The CDR3 DNA reads TGTGCCAGCAGCCGCAGGGGAGGGGACGAAGCTTTCTTT. This translates into CASSRRGGDEAFF.

This sequence joins TRBV19 and TRBJ2-2, with D maybe TRBD2 (6 bases). CDR3 length equals 15 residues. Germline-derived CDR1 and CDR2 are LNHDA and SQIVND (reference sequence). Trimming removed 3 bases from V and 5 bases from J, with 13 bases in between. CDR3 nucleotides: TGTGCCAGTAGTATTAACAAGGGAGGTACCGGGGAGCTGTTTTTT. Amino acids: CASSINKGGTGELFF.

The chain carries TRBV15 and TRBJ2-1; TRBD1 aligns across 10 bases. The CDR3 spans 14 residues. The germline CDR1 and CDR2 sequences are LNHNV and YYDKDF (reference sequence). The V and J ends lost 5 bases and 5 bases, in that order; junction bases with no gene match: 3. The CDR3 nucleotides read TGTGCCACCAGCCGACAGGGGGCTAACAATGAGCAGTTCTTC. Its translation is CATSRQGANNEQFF.

The rearrangement links TRBV11-2 to TRBJ2-7, with 11 bases lining up with TRBD1. The CDR3 contains 14 residues. Germline V lookup: CDR1 SGHAT, CDR2 FQNNGV. With V trimmed by 4 bases and J by 3 bases, 2 bases remained unmatched. The CDR3 DNA reads as TGTGCCAGCAGCTACGGGACAGGGGGCTACGAGCAGTACTTC. This translates into CASSYGTGGYEQYF.

The chain carries TRBV9 and TRBJ1-1, with 10 bases fitting TRBD1. Germline V CDR1 and CDR2: SGDLS, YYNGEE. This CDR3 has 15 amino acids. V trimming: 4 bases; J trimming: 0 bases; junction bases outside the gene matches: 3. The DNA for the CDR3 is TGTGCCAGCAGCAGACAGGGGGCTTTGAACACTGAAGCTTTCTTT. Translating it yields CASSRQGALNTEAFF.

The DNA of the CDR3 is TGCGCCAGCAGCATAAAGAGGGACACTGAAGCTTTCTTT. As protein: CASSIKRDTEAFF. V and J are TRBV5-1 and TRBJ1-1; unclear D gene. V lost 4 bases and J 3 bases, leaving 10 bases between the germline ends. The CDR3 has 13 residues. Germline CDR1 is SGHRS and CDR2 is YFSETQ.